These 32 T cell receptor beta chains were all obtained from the same sample, sequenced in a study of T cells in Graves' hyperthyroidism and ophthalmopathy. Amplification of TCR beta CDR3 regions was performed using RNA transcripts as template. An initial round of RT-PCR targeting the TCR CDR3 relied on the HTBI primer set. MiXCR, applied by TCRdb to the multiplex PCR reads, yields one record per CDR3 protein. Of over 450,000 distinct CDR3 sequences listed, roughly a sixth are singletons. Sequencing used blood. Source of these receptors: a woman aged 18-29 years with Graves' ophthalmopathy.

The sample holds a few counts of this clonotype. The chain recombines TRBV7-9 with TRBJ2-3; 9 nucleotides align to TRBD1. Unmatched junction bases numbered 12, after V lost 6 bases and J lost 2 bases. Germline V gene data show CDR1 as SEHNR and CDR2 as FQNEAQ (reference sequence). This CDR3 region has 17 residues. DNA for the CDR3: TGTGCCAGCAGTTACAATCGTGGGACAGGGTTCACAGATACGCAGTATTTT. Its translation: CASSYNRGTGFTDTQYF.

The chain has TRBV6-2 or TRBV6-3 and TRBJ2-3; D is unresolved. V was clipped by 5 bases and J by 6 bases, with 21 bases between them. The CDR3 contains 16 residues. Germline CDR1 reads MNHEY; CDR2 reads SVGEGT. CDR3 DNA: TGTGCCAGCAGTACCCCGACCGCTTTGGCTGGGGATACGCAGTATTTT. This translates into CASSTPTALAGDTQYF.

The chain has TRBV4-3 and TRBJ2-7; TRBD2 matches 10 bases. V dropped 0 bases and J dropped 0; count of bases not matched to a gene: 2. The germline gives CDR1 LGHNA, CDR2 YSLEER. The CDR3 contains 16 residues. CDR3 loop: CASSQEKRGGSYEQYF. The DNA for the CDR3 is TGCGCCAGCAGCCAAGAGAAGCGGGGGGGCTCCTACGAGCAGTACTTC.

This chain joins TRBV20-1 and TRBJ2-2, with TRBD1 identical over 8 bases. CDR1 is DFQATT, CDR2 SNEGSKA, per germline (reference sequence). The CDR3 extends over 15 amino acids. V shed 6 bases, J shed 3 bases, and the junction held 9 bases outside the gene matches. CDR3 amino acids: CSAFKTGVDTGELFF. CDR3 sequence (DNA): TGCAGTGCCTTTAAGACAGGGGTTGACACCGGGGAGCTGTTTTTT.

V gene TRBV19 combines with J gene TRBJ1-2, with TRBD1 matching over 10 bases. The CDR3 covers 15 residues. Germline-derived CDR1 and CDR2 are LNHDA and SQIVND (reference sequence). V dropped 9 bases and J dropped 4; count of bases not matched to a gene: 11. The CDR3 nucleotides read TGTGCCAGCAGAACGACAGGGGGCATGGGCTATGGCTACACCTTC. Translated: CASRTTGGMGYGYTF.

This clonotype occurred a few times. The chain is built from TRBV25-1 and TRBJ1-6, with D tentatively TRBD1 (6 bases). Germline V gives CDR1 MGHDK, CDR2 SYGVNS. The CDR3 sequence is 15 residues long. V lost 2 bases and J 8 bases, leaving 13 bases between the germline ends. CDR3 amino acids: CASSEGPRGDSPLHF. The CDR3 DNA reads TGTGCCAGCAGTGAAGGACCGAGGGGGGATTCACCCCTCCACTTT.

V usage is TRBV14 and J usage is TRBJ1-1, with 7 bases matching TRBD1. The CDR3 extends over 13 amino acids. The trim removed 11 bases at V and 4 bases at J, leaving 10 bases unmatched. Germline values: CDR1 SGHDN, CDR2 FVKESK. The CDR3 DNA is TGTGCCGAATCGGGACAGTGGACCACTGAAGCTTTCTTT. Translation gives CAESGQWTTEAFF.

This clonotype was seen at least ten times. This sequence joins TRBV6-1 and TRBJ2-1; 12 positions match TRBD2. The V gene end was trimmed by 4 bases and the J gene end by 7 bases; junction bases not matched to a gene: 2. CDR1 is MNHNS, CDR2 SASEGT, per germline. This CDR3 is built from 14 residues. The CDR3 is CASSAGLAGNEQFF. The CDR3 DNA reads TGTGCCAGCAGTGCCGGACTAGCGGGGAATGAGCAGTTCTTC.

This clonotype was observed many times. CDR3 nucleotide sequence: TGTGCCAGCAGTACCAGGACCTCTAACTATGGCTACACCTTC. Its protein product is CASSTRTSNYGYTF. The chain combines TRBV2 with TRBJ1-2, with unresolved D. Trimming shortened V by 5 bases and J by 0 bases, and 10 bases separated the two germline ends. The CDR3 extends over 14 amino acids. Germline values: CDR1 SNHLY, CDR2 FYNNEI. The full variable domain, rest sourced from reference TRBV2 and TRBJ1-2, is EPEVTQTPSHQVTQMGQEVILRCVPISNHLYFYWYRQILGQKVEFLVSFYNNEISEKSEIFDDQFSVERPDGSNFTLKIRSTKLEDSAMYFCASSTRTSNYGYTFGSGTRLTVV.

Notes on this clonotype: Lacking the conserved final phenylalanine or tryptophan, this CDR3 likely reflects a read error. The rearrangement links TRBV20-1 to TRBJ2-7; 14 bases fit TRBD2. After removal of 5 bases from V and 4 bases from J, the junction contained 10 bases not matched to a gene. The CDR3 covers 16 residues. CDR1 and CDR2 from the germline V gene are DFQATT and SNEGSKA (reference sequence). CDR3 residues: CSAPPAGLAGGYEQYL. The CDR3 nucleotides are TGCAGTGCTCCCCCGGCAGGACTAGCGGGAGGATACGAGCAGTACCTC.

There are many counts of this clonotype. The chain employs TRBV5-1 and TRBJ2-7, with D possibly TRBD2 on 6 matching bases. This CDR3 spans 13 amino acids. In germline, CDR1 is SGHRS, CDR2 YFSETQ. V shed 4 bases and J shed 6 bases, with 14 bases lying between them. The CDR3 reads CASSPWPAGEQYF. The CDR3 DNA sequence: TGCGCCAGCAGCCCGTGGCCAGCGGGCGAGCAGTACTTC.

J is TRBJ1-2 and V is TRBV13, with a tentative D call TRBD1 (6 bases). The germline V gene has CDR1 PRHDT and CDR2 FYEKMQ (reference sequence). The V end was cut by 5 bases, the J end by 2 bases, with 18 bases between. The CDR3 loop spans 16 amino acids. CDR3 region: CASSLAEGGMNYGYTF. The CDR3 DNA reads TGTGCCAGCAGCCTAGCCGAGGGGGGGATGAACTATGGCTACACCTTC.

This clonotype occurred many times. The gene calls are TRBV7-9 and TRBJ1-1; D is ambiguous. CDR3 size: 15 residues. The V gene lost 7 bases and the J gene lost 2 bases, with 17 bases spanning the gap. CDR1 SEHNR and CDR2 FQNEAQ come from the germline V gene (reference sequence). CDR3 nucleotide sequence: TGTGCCAGCACACCGGCGTCGACCCTTAACACTGAAGCTTTCTTT. Encoded protein: CASTPASTLNTEAFF.

Of note for this clonotype: Germline and junction disagree at one end, which may indicate a read error. The gene calls are TRBV20-1 and TRBJ1-1; D uncertain. Germline V gene sequence: CDR1 DFQATT, CDR2 SNEGSKA (reference sequence). There are 10 residues in the CDR3. CDR3 sequence: CSAGDLEAFF. DNA of the CDR3: TGCAGTGCTGGAGACCTCGAAGCTTTCTTT.

This clonotype was recorded many times. This rearrangement joins TRBV11-2 to TRBJ2-1; possible D gene TRBD1, 8 bases. The germline CDR1 and CDR2 sequences are SGHAT and FQNNGV. The CDR3 consists of 15 residues. Between the trimmed V and J ends, which lost 1 base and 5 bases, there was a span of 12 bases. CDR3 nucleotide sequence: TGTGCCAGCAGCTTAGGGACAGGGAGGGACAATGAGCAGTTCTTC. Its translation is CASSLGTGRDNEQFF.

The J gene is TRBJ2-1, the V gene TRBV6-6; 7 bases align to TRBD2. The CDR3 is made up of 16 amino acids. Germline V CDR1 and CDR2: MNHNY, SVGAGI (reference sequence). V was clipped by 2 bases and J by 4 bases; unmatched bases: 8. CDR3 residues: CASSYRGLAAYNEQFF. DNA for the CDR3: TGTGCCAGCAGTTACCGTGGGCTAGCGGCTTACAATGAGCAGTTCTTC.

At least ten counts were recorded for this clonotype. This chain uses TRBV7-2 with TRBJ2-7; 12 bases match TRBD1. Germline CDR1 and CDR2: SGHTA and FQGNSA. The CDR3 loop spans 15 amino acids. After removal of 6 bases from V and 7 bases from J, the junction contained 10 bases not matched to a gene. The CDR3 sequence: CASRDPGQGAKEQYF. The CDR3 DNA is TGTGCCAGCAGGGACCCGGGACAGGGGGCGAAAGAGCAGTACTTC.

V gene TRBV30 combines with J gene TRBJ2-1, with 8 bases fitting TRBD2. Germline CDR1 reads GTSNPN; CDR2 reads SVGIG (reference sequence). This CDR3 region has 14 residues. V shed 3 bases, J shed 6 bases, and the junction held 7 bases outside the gene matches. CDR3 sequence: CAWSVGGGSNEQFF. CDR3 in DNA: TGTGCCTGGAGCGTTGGCGGGGGGTCCAATGAGCAGTTCTTC.

This clonotype was seen at least ten times. V gene TRBV10-2 combines with J gene TRBJ2-5; D is possibly TRBD1 (5 bases). The CDR3 has 12 amino acids. Trimming stripped 6 bases from V and 3 bases from J, with 8 bases between. CDR1 and CDR2 (germline): WSHSY, SAAADI. CDR3 amino acids: CASSTREETQYF. CDR3 sequence (DNA): TGCGCCAGCAGCACCAGGGAAGAGACCCAGTACTTC.

This clonotype was observed at least ten times. The CDR3 bases are TGTGCCAGCAGCTTTATGTGGGGCTCGTTCTCCTACGAGCAGTACTTC. This codes for CASSFMWGSFSYEQYF. The J gene is TRBJ2-7, the V gene TRBV11-2, with D possibly being TRBD1 (5 bases). V lost 3 bases to trimming and J lost 0 bases, with 15 bases between them. The CDR3 covers 16 residues. CDR1 and CDR2 from the germline V gene are SGHAT and FQNNGV.

This clonotype occurred a few times. V gene TRBV20-1 combines with J gene TRBJ2-1; 9 bases are a match to TRBD2. Unmatched junction bases numbered 11, after V lost 1 base and J lost 13 bases. The V gene's germline CDR1 is DFQATT and CDR2 SNEGSKA (reference sequence). The CDR3 consists of 14 residues. CDR3 bases: TGCAGTGCTAGAGGGTCGGGAGCGGGAGGAAATCAGTTCTTC. It is translated as CSARGSGAGGNQFF.

This clonotype was recorded many times. The gene calls are TRBV28 and TRBJ1-1; D gene uncertain. Germline V CDR1 and CDR2: MDHEN, SYDVKM. The CDR3 is 13 residues long. V was shortened by 5 bases and J by 8 bases, with 15 bases between the two germline ends. DNA for the CDR3: TGTGCCAGCAGTCCATTAGAAGGGAGGGAAGCTTTCTTT. Its translation is CASSPLEGREAFF. The full variable domain, its missing parts supplied by reference TRBV28 and TRBJ1-1, is DVKVTQSSRYLVKRTGEKVFLECVQDMDHENMFWYRQDPGLGLRLIYFSYDVKMKEKGDIPEGYSVSREKKERFSLILESASTNQTSMYLCASSPLEGREAFFGQGTRLTVV.

This clonotype was recorded many times. The V call is TRBV28, the J call TRBJ1-2; 7 nucleotides line up with TRBD1. V shed 6 bases and J 4 bases; nucleotides not matched to a gene: 14. The CDR3 is made up of 16 amino acids. In germline, CDR1 is MDHEN, CDR2 SYDVKM. The DNA for the CDR3 is TGTGCCAGCAGATCCTCCGGGACAGCAGGAACCTATGGCTACACCTTC. Its translation is CASRSSGTAGTYGYTF.

The sample holds many counts of this clonotype. Sequence at one end of the junction differs from germline and may be a read error. The chain has TRBV7-6 and TRBJ1-1; maybe TRBD1 (6 bases). There are 15 residues in the CDR3. Germline values: CDR1 SGHVS, CDR2 FNYEAQ. Here the CDR3 DNA reads TGTGCCAGCAGTTTAGGAGTAGGGGGGGAGACTGAAGCTTTCTTT. This translates into CASSLGVGGETEAFF.

The chain has TRBV30 and TRBJ1-3; possibly TRBD1 for D (6 bases). Germline CDR1 reads GTSNPN; CDR2 reads SVGIG (reference sequence). V dropped 3 bases and J dropped 5 bases, with 11 bases sitting between them. This CDR3 has 13 residues. This CDR3 reads CAWSQGIRNTIYF. CDR3 DNA: TGTGCCTGGAGCCAGGGGATAAGAAACACCATATATTTT. The whole variable domain, remainder taken from reference TRBV30 and TRBJ1-3, is SQTIHQWPATLVQPVGSPLSLECTVEGTSNPNLYWYRQAAGRGLQLLFYSVGIGQISSEVPQNLSASRPQDRQFILSSKKLLLSDSGFYLCAWSQGIRNTIYFGEGSWLTVV.

Concerning this clonotype: A much bigger clone sits one base away, suggesting this may be a read error. The V gene is TRBV5-1, the J gene TRBJ2-7; 13 bases are a match to TRBD2. Trimming at V came to 7 bases and at J to 7 bases, leaving 2 bases not matched to a gene. CDR3 size: 12 residues. CDR1 and CDR2 from the germline V gene are SGHRS and YFSETQ. The CDR3 spells CASGTSGNEQYF. Written as DNA, the CDR3 is TGCGCCAGCGGGACTAGCGGGAATGAGCAGTACTTC.

This clonotype was recorded many times. J is TRBJ2-2 and V is TRBV12-3 or TRBV12-4; TRBD1 might be the D (5 bases). The CDR3 sequence is 15 residues long. V lost 4 bases, J lost 2 bases, and 11 bases lay in between. The DNA for the CDR3 is TGTGCCAGCAGTTCAGGGTACACAAACACCGGGGAGCTGTTTTTT. Its protein product is CASSSGYTNTGELFF.

In its sample, this clonotype was seen many times. The chain carries TRBV5-1 and TRBJ2-7; TRBD1 matches 12 bases. This CDR3 comprises 15 residues. Looked up from germline, CDR1 is SGHRS and CDR2 is YFSETQ. Trimming cost V 3 bases and J 6 bases; bases outside gene matches: 7. The CDR3, as DNA: TGCGCCAGCAGCTCTCCACCGGGACAGGGGGCCGAGCAGTACTTC. Protein sequence: CASSSPPGQGAEQYF.

The rearrangement uses TRBV20-1 and TRBJ2-3, with D perhaps matching TRBD1 or TRBD2 (7 bases each). Germline assignment: CDR1 DFQATT and CDR2 SNEGSKA (reference sequence). V lost 6 bases, J lost 2 bases, and 12 bases lay in between. CDR3 size: 13 residues. The CDR3 sequence is CSAGGGPTDTQYF. In DNA, the CDR3 is TGCAGTGCGGGAGGGGGCCCCACAGATACGCAGTATTTT.

This clonotype was seen a handful of times. This sequence may be a read error, since a much larger clone differs from it by one base. This CDR3 fails to terminate in the conserved phenylalanine or tryptophan, so it likely reflects a read error. The rearrangement uses TRBV28 and TRBJ1-1, with 7 bases that match TRBD1. This CDR3 comprises 15 residues. The germline V gene encodes CDR1 MDHEN and CDR2 SYDVKM. The V segment lost 6 bases and the J segment 1 base; nucleotides outside the gene matches: 8. DNA for the CDR3: TGTGCCAGCAGACCAAACAGGGGTGCGAACACTGAAGCTTTCTCT. Translating it yields CASRPNRGANTEAFS.

This clonotype was detected only a few times. The genes are TRBV3-1 and TRBJ2-5; 10 bases are a match to TRBD1. V shed 4 bases, J shed 3 bases, and the junction held 2 bases outside the gene matches. The germline gives CDR1 LGHDT, CDR2 YNNKEL (reference sequence). CDR3 length: 14 amino acids. CDR3 protein: CASSRGTGEETQYF. CDR3 sequence (DNA): TGTGCCAGCAGCCGCGGGACAGGGGAAGAGACCCAGTACTTC.

The chain is built from TRBV25-1 and TRBJ2-1; D call uncertain. The CDR3 is made up of 13 amino acids. Germline V gene lookup returns CDR1 MGHDK and CDR2 SYGVNS. Deletions cut 3 bases from V and 3 bases from J, with 6 bases between. The CDR3 nucleotides are TGTGCCAGCAGTGATGGCTTCTACAATGAGCAGTTCTTC. Translation: CASSDGFYNEQFF.